These 8 T cell receptor beta chains share one sample of origin, sequenced in a study of OX40 agonist ivuxolimab in advanced cancers. Only in-frame clones appear in the TCRdb table, and some are missing; sequencing was by immunoSEQ multiplex PCR. The sample records 60,000 to 100,000 clones, about 87% being singletons. This material consisted of CD4+ or CD8+ T cells sorted from blood, taken in a trial of the OX40 agonist ivuxolimab. These receptors originate from an adult with an advanced solid tumor such as melanoma, head and neck, liver or kidney cancer.

V gene TRBV7-2 combines with J gene TRBJ2-7, with D possibly matching TRBD1 (5 bases). CDR3 length: 15 amino acids. Germline V lookup: CDR1 SGHTA, CDR2 FQGNSA. The V and J ends lost 5 bases and 3 bases respectively, with 17 bases between them. The CDR3 region has the DNA TGTGCCAGCAGCATAGGGGTAGATTCGTACTACGAGCAGTACTTC. Amino acid sequence: CASSIGVDSYYEQYF.

This chain uses TRBV7-2 with TRBJ2-7, with TRBD1 identical over 9 bases. V was pared by 4 bases and J by 5 bases, with 9 bases of the junction left unmatched. The CDR3 is 15 residues long. Per germline, CDR1 SGHTA and CDR2 FQGNSA. The DNA of the CDR3 is TGTGCCAGCAGCTCGCCCGGGACAGGGACCAACGAGCAGTACTTC. Protein sequence: CASSSPGTGTNEQYF.

The rearrangement links TRBV5-5 to TRBJ1-3; D not certain. The V gene's germline CDR1 is SGHKS and CDR2 YYEKEE (reference sequence). Trimming removed 1 base from V and 2 bases from J, with 10 bases in between. The CDR3 extends over 15 amino acids. The chain's CDR3 is CASSLRSYAGNTIYF. In nucleotides, the CDR3 is TGTGCCAGCAGCTTGCGGAGTTACGCTGGAAACACCATATATTTT.

The CDR3, as DNA: TGCAGCGTTGAAGATGGCGTGAGGCGGCAGTTCTTC. Protein product: CSVEDGVRRQFF. The V and J genes are TRBV29-1 and TRBJ2-1; D is undetermined. Germline CDR1 is SQVTM and CDR2 is ANQGSEA. The CDR3 runs 12 residues. Trimming took off 0 bases at V and 12 bases at J, with 12 bases between the two ends.

The CDR3, as DNA: TGTGCCACCTCGCGATTGTGGCCCATCGGGAATGAGCAGTTCTTC. It translates to CATSRLWPIGNEQFF. The chain employs TRBV19 and TRBJ2-1; D is unclear. V was shortened by 10 bases and J by 7 bases, with 23 bases between the two germline ends. The CDR3 length is 15 residues. CDR1 and CDR2 (germline): LNHDA, SQIVND (reference sequence). Using reference TRBV19 and TRBJ2-1 for the parts outside the CDR3, the full variable domain is DGGITQSPKYLFRKEGQNVTLSCEQNLNHDAMYWYRQDPGQGLRLIYYSQIVNDFQKGDIAEGYSVSREKKESFPLTVTSAQKNPTAFYLCATSRLWPIGNEQFFGPGTRLTVL.

This chain uses TRBV29-1 with TRBJ2-7; 10 bases align to TRBD1. Germline loops: CDR1 SQVTM, CDR2 ANQGSEA. CDR3 length: 16 amino acids. J lost 0 bases, V lost 4 bases, and 9 bases had no gene match. CDR3 sequence: CSVAGTGEWLSYEQYF. The DNA for the CDR3 is TGCAGCGTTGCCGGGACAGGGGAGTGGCTCTCCTACGAGCAGTACTTC.

V usage is TRBV18 and J usage is TRBJ2-5; 7 bases fit TRBD1. The germline CDR1 and CDR2 sequences are KGHSH and LQKENI. This CDR3 is 15 amino acids long. The J segment lost 3 bases and the V segment lost 3 bases, leaving 7 bases of the junction unmatched. CDR3: CASSPFFGQEETQYF. The CDR3 region has the DNA TGTGCCAGCTCACCGTTTTTTGGACAGGAAGAGACCCAGTACTTC.

The CDR3 region has the DNA TGTGCCATCAGTGACAGCTATGGCTACACCTTC. This sequence encodes CAISDSYGYTF. J is TRBJ1-2 and V is TRBV10-3; D gene uncertain. The V end lost 3 bases, the J end lost 4 bases, and 3 bases lay between the germline ends. The CDR3 runs to 11 residues. The germline gives CDR1 ENHRY, CDR2 SYGVKD.